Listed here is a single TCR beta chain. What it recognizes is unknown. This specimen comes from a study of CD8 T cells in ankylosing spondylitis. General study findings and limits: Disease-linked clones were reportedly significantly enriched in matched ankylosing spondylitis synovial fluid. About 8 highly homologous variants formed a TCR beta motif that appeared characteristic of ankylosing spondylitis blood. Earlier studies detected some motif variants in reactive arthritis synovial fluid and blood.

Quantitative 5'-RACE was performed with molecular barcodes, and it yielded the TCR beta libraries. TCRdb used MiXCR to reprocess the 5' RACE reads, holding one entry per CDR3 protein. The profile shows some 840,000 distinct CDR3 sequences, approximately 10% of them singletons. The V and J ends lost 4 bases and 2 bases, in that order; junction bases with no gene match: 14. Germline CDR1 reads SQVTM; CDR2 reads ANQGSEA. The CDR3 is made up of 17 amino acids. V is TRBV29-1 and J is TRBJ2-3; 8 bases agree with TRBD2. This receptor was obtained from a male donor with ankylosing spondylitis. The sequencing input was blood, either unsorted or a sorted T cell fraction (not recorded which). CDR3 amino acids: CSVGWAGLGGATDTQYF. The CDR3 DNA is TGCAGCGTTGGTTGGGCGGGACTAGGGGGGGCCACAGATACGCAGTATTTT.